The source of this T cell receptor beta chain is a study of blood T cell repertoires in COVID-19. Study-level information: Collection of acute and convalescent COVID-19 samples took place in the United States, Italy and Spain.

Per the original methods: Reference gene primer amplification in the assay estimated nucleated cell counts. Assay: immunoSEQ multiplex PCR; the TCRdb copy retains only in-frame clones and omits some. V and J calls and clone size follow that table, whereas D and trimming were derived from the DNA. The sample consists of 150,000 to 200,000 clones, around 91% of them appearing once. The CDR3 is 13 residues long. Trimming cost V 5 bases and J 7 bases, with 12 bases left between them. The germline CDR1 and CDR2 sequences are MNHEY and SMNVEV (reference sequence). Those enrolled, adults aged roughly 18 to 89 years, came from about 24 US areas. Donors in Cohort 3 who had recovered were those with two negative PCRs, healthcare professional clearance, or resolution of their symptoms.

V and J are TRBV27 and TRBJ2-1; a weak D match, TRBD1 (5 bases). The material sequenced was PBMCs or T cells enriched from blood (not recorded which). The TCR originated in a woman between 18 and 29 years old who had recovered from COVID-19. CDR3 sequence reads: CASSATAWNEQFF. In DNA, the CDR3 is TGTGCCAGCAGTGCGACAGCGTGGAATGAGCAGTTCTTC.